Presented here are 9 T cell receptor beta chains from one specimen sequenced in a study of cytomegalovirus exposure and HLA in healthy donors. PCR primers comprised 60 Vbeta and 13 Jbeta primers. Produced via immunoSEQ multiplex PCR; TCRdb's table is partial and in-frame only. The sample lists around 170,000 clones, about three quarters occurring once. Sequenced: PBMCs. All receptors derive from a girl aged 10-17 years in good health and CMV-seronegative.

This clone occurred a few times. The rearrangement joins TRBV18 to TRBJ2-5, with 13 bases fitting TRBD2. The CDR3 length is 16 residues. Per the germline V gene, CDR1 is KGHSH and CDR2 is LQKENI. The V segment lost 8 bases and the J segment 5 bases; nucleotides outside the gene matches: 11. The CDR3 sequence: CASLPGLAGQRETQYF. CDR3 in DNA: TGTGCCAGCCTACCGGGACTAGCGGGACAACGGGAGACCCAGTACTTC. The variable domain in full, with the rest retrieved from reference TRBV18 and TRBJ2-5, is NAGVMQNPRHLVRRRGQEARLRCSPMKGHSHVYWYRQLPEEGLKFMVYLQKENIIDESGMPKERFSAEFPKEGPSILRIQQVVRGDSAAYFCASLPGLAGQRETQYFGPGTRLLVL.

This CDR3 is CASSKGRGVEDIQYF. CDR3 coding DNA: TGTGCCAGCAGCAAAGGGAGAGGCGTTGAGGACATTCAGTACTTC. This sequence joins TRBV4-2 and TRBJ2-4; possible D gene TRBD2, 5 bases. This CDR3 is built from 15 residues. Trimming removed 5 bases at V and 8 bases at J, with 19 bases between. CDR1 LGHNA and CDR2 YNFKEQ come from the germline V gene.

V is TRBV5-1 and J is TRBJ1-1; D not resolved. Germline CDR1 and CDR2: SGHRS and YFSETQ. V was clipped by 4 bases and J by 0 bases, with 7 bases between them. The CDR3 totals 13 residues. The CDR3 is CASSRELNTEAFF. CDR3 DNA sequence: TGCGCCAGCAGCCGAGAATTGAACACTGAAGCTTTCTTT.

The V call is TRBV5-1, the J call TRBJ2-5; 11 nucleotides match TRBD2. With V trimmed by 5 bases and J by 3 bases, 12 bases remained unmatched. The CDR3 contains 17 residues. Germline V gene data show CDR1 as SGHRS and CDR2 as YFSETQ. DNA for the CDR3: TGCGCCAGCAGGCTGGGAGCCCTAGCGGGGGGCAAAGAGACCCAGTACTTC. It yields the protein CASRLGALAGGKETQYF. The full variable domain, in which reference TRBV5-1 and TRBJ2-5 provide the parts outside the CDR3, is KAGVTQTPRYLIKTRGQQVTLSCSPISGHRSVSWYQQTPGQGLQFLFEYFSETQRNKGNFPGRFSGRQFSNSRSEMNVSTLELGDSALYLCASRLGALAGGKETQYFGPGTRLLVL.

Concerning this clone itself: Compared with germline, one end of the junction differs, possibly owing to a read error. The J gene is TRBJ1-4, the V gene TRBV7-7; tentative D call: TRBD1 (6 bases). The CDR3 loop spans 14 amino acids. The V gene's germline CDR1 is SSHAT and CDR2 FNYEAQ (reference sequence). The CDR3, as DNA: TGTGCTAGCAGCCTGGACAGAGGAGGAGAAAAACTGTTTTTT. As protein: CASSLDRGGEKLFF. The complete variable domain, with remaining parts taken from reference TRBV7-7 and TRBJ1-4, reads GAGVSQSPRYKVTKRGQDVTLRCDPISSHATLYWYQQALGQGPEFLTYFNYEAQPDKSGLPSDRFSAERPEGSISTLTIQRTEQRDSAMYRCASSLDRGGEKLFFGSGTQLSVL.

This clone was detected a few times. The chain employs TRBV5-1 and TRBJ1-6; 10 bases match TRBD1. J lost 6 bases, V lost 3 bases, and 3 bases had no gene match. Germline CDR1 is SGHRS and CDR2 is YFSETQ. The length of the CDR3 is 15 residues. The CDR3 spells CASSSGTGVNSPLHF. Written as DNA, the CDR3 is TGCGCCAGCAGCTCCGGGACAGGGGTTAATTCACCCCTCCACTTT. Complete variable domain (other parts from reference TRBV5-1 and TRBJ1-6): KAGVTQTPRYLIKTRGQQVTLSCSPISGHRSVSWYQQTPGQGLQFLFEYFSETQRNKGNFPGRFSGRQFSNSRSEMNVSTLELGDSALYLCASSSGTGVNSPLHFGNGTRLTVT.

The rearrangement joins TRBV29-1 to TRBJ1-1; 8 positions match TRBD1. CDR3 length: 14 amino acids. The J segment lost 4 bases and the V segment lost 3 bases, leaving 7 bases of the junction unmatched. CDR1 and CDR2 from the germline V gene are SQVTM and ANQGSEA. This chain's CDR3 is CSVDSGGAGTEAFF. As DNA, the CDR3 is TGCAGCGTTGATTCAGGGGGCGCGGGCACTGAAGCTTTCTTT.

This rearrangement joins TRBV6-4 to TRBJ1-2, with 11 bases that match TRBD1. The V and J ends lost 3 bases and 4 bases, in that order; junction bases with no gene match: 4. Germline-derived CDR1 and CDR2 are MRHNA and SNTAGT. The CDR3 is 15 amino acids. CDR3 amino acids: CASSDPGQGVYGYTF. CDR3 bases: TGTGCCAGCAGTGATCCGGGACAGGGGGTCTATGGCTACACCTTC.

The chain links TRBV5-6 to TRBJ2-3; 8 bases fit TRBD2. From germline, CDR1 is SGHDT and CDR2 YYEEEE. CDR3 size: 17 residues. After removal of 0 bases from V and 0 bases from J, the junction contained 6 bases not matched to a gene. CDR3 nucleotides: TGTGCCAGCAGCTTGGCGCTGCCTAGCGGGAGCACAGATACGCAGTATTTT. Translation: CASSLALPSGSTDTQYF.